These T cell receptor beta chains were read from a single sample in a study of blood T cell repertoires in COVID-19. The repertoire was sequenced with immunoSEQ multiplex PCR; TCRdb's copy has only in-frame clones and lacks some. The table shows almost 250,000 clones, with about nine tenths occurring only once. The sequencing input was peripheral blood. These receptor sequences come from a woman aged 60-75 years who had recovered from COVID-19. CDR3s include the opening cysteine and the closing phenylalanine or tryptophan. The D gene is left open where the match is weak. Some rows mark clone size as missing; the rest say once, few, many or name a class of expanded clone.

j_call v_call clone_size d_call cdr3_aa cdr3_nt
TRBJ1-5 TRBV18 - - CASSPGGTDSNQPQHF TGTGCCAGCTCACCGGGGGGGACGGATAGCAATCAGCCCCAGCATTTT
TRBJ1-2 TRBV4-3 - - CASSQGLQLLGGYTF TGCGCCAGCAGCCAAGGTCTACAGCTTCTGGGTGGCTACACCTTC
TRBJ2-1 TRBV6-2/TRBV6-3 few - CASSYSRISSYNEQFF TGTGCCAGCAGTTACTCGCGAATTTCCTCCTACAATGAGCAGTTCTTC
TRBJ1-2 TRBV5-5 once - CASSVGGTGGYTF TGTGCCAGCAGCGTGGGGGGTACAGGTGGCTACACCTTC
TRBJ1-1 TRBV29-1 - - CSVEVSGGYTEAFF TGCAGCGTTGAAGTATCTGGGGGGTACACTGAAGCTTTCTTT
TRBJ1-3 TRBV5-1 - - CASSLEAQGNTIYF TGCGCCAGCAGCTTGGAAGCGCAGGGAAACACCATATATTTT
TRBJ2-7 TRBV5-1 - TRBD1 CASSLYGQGATYEQYF TGCGCCAGCAGCCTCTACGGACAGGGAGCGACCTACGAGCAGTACTTC
TRBJ1-2 TRBV9 - - CASSLLDNNYGYTF TGTGCCAGCAGCCTACTGGACAACAACTATGGCTACACCTTC
TRBJ2-1 TRBV11-1 - TRBD2 CASSRLLGLAVNEQFF TGTGCCAGCAGCCGTCTTTTGGGACTAGCGGTGAATGAGCAGTTCTTC
TRBJ1-4 TRBV14 - - CASSRAPSTNEKLFF TGTGCCAGCAGCCGGGCCCCCTCAACTAATGAAAAACTGTTTTTT
TRBJ1-2 TRBV5-6 - - CASSLRRSYGYTF TGTGCCAGCAGCCTTAGACGGAGCTATGGCTACACCTTC
TRBJ2-7 TRBV19 - - CASTDSTYEQYF TGTGCCAGCACGGACTCCACCTACGAGCAGTACTTC
TRBJ1-2 TRBV20-1 - - CSAESNGYTF TGCAGTGCTGAGTCGAACGGCTACACCTTC
TRBJ1-1 TRBV7-8 - - CASSLGAGNTEAFF TGTGCCAGCAGCTTAGGAGCGGGGAACACTGAAGCTTTCTTT
TRBJ2-6 TRBV3-1/TRBV3-2 - - CASSQDSSAIRGVLTF TGTGCCAGCAGCCAAGATTCTAGCGCCATCCGGGGCGTCCTGACTTTC
TRBJ2-7 TRBV27 - TRBD1 CASRQQGSGISYEQYF TGTGCCAGCAGGCAACAGGGGAGCGGAATCTCCTACGAGCAGTACTTC
TRBJ2-5 TRBV3-1/TRBV3-2 - TRBD2 CASSLGLGKRTQYF TGTGCCAGCAGCCTGGGACTAGGGAAGAGGACCCAGTACTTC
TRBJ1-2 TRBV9 - - CASSVGGGEIYGYTF TGTGCCAGCAGCGTAGGAGGGGGGGAAATCTATGGCTACACCTTC
TRBJ1-4 TRBV5-6 - - CASYRAANEKLFF TGTGCCAGCTACAGGGCAGCTAATGAAAAACTGTTTTTT
TRBJ2-1 TRBV4-2 - TRBD2 CASSQESVSSGYNEQFF TGTGCCAGCAGCCAAGAGTCTGTGTCTAGCGGGTACAATGAGCAGTTCTTC
TRBJ2-1 TRBV7-9 - - CASSLVYNEQFF TGTGCCAGCAGCTTAGTATACAATGAGCAGTTCTTC
TRBJ2-5 TRBV27 - - CASSPYLSFRGTQYF TGTGCCAGCAGTCCCTACCTTTCTTTCAGAGGGACCCAGTACTTC
TRBJ1-2 TRBV28 - TRBD1 CASRGTGLNYGYTF TGTGCCAGCAGGGGGACAGGCCTTAACTATGGCTACACCTTC
TRBJ2-1 TRBV9 - TRBD1 CASTSGQGYNEQFF TGTGCCAGCACCTCGGGACAGGGTTACAATGAGCAGTTCTTC
TRBJ2-2 TRBV5-1 - TRBD2 CASSSDPSGGAGELFF TGCGCCAGCAGCTCAGATCCTAGCGGGGGGGCCGGGGAGCTGTTTTTT
TRBJ1-6 TRBV7-2 - - CASSLVAGYNSPLHF TGTGCCAGCAGCTTAGTGGCGGGGTATAATTCACCCCTCCACTTT
TRBJ1-6 TRBV28 - - CASREGSYNSPLHF TGTGCCAGCAGGGAGGGCTCCTATAATTCACCCCTCCACTTT
TRBJ1-2 TRBV7-3 - - CASSLGGGGNYGYTF TGTGCCAGCAGCTTAGGAGGCGGGGGTAACTATGGCTACACCTTC
TRBJ2-5 TRBV7-3 - TRBD2 CASSLRGLAGVETQYF TGTGCCAGCAGCTTACGAGGACTAGCGGGGGTAGAGACCCAGTACTTC
TRBJ2-7 TRBV28 - - CASSSPTEVGEQYF TGTGCCAGCAGTTCCCCGACGGAGGTGGGCGAGCAGTACTTC
TRBJ2-1 TRBV9 once TRBD1 CASSRQGAPYNEQFF TGTGCCAGCAGCCGACAGGGAGCCCCCTACAATGAGCAGTTCTTC
TRBJ1-5 TRBV28 - - CASNGHGSNQPQHF TGTGCCAGCAACGGCCACGGGTCAAATCAGCCCCAGCATTTT